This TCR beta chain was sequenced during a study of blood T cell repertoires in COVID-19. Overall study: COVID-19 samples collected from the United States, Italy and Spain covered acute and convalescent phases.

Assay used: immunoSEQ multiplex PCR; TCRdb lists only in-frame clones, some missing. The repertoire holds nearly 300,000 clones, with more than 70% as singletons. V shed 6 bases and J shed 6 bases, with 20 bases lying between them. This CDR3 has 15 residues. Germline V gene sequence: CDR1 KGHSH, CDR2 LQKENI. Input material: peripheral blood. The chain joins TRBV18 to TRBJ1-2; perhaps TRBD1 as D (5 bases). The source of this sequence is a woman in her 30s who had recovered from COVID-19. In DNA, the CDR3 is TGTGCCAGCTCCCCTAGCGGACAAACTACAGATGGCTACACCTTC. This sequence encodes CASSPSGQTTDGYTF.